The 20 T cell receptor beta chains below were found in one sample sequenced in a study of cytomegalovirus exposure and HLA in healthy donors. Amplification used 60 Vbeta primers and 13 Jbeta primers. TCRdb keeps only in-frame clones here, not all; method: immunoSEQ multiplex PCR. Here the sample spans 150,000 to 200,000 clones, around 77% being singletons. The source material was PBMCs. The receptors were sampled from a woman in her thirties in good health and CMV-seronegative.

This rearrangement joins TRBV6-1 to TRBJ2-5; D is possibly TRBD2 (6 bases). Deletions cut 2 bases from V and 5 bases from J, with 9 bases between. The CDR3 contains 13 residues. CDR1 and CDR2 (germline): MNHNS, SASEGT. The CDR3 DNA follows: TGTGCCAGCAGTGAAACAGGAGGGGAGACCCAGTACTTC. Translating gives CASSETGGETQYF.

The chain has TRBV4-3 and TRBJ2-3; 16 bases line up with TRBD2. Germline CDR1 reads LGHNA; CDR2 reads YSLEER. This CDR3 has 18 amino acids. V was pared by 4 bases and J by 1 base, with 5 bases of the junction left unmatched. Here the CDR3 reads CASSPGLAGGQGTDTQYF. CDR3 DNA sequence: TGCGCCAGCAGCCCGGGACTAGCGGGAGGGCAGGGCACAGATACGCAGTATTTT.

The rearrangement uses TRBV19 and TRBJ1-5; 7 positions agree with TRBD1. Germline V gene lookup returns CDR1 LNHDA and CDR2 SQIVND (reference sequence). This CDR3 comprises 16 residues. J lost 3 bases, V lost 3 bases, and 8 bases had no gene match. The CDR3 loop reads CASSMGRGLINQPQHF. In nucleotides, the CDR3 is TGTGCCAGTAGTATGGGTAGGGGGCTGATCAATCAGCCCCAGCATTTT.

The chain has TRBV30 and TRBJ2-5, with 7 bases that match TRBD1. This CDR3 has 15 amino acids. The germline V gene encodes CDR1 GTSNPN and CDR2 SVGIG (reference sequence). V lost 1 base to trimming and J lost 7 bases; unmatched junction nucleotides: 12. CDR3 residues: CAWSGSRGLLRTQYF. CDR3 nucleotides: TGTGCCTGGAGTGGAAGTAGGGGGCTGCTGAGGACCCAGTACTTC.

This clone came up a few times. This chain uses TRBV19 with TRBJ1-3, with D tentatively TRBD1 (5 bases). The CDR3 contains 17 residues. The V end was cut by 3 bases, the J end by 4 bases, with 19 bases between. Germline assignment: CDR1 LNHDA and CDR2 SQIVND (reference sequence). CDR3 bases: TGTGCCAGTAGTATTATATTTGGCAGGGTGAGCGGAAACACCATATATTTT. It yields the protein CASSIIFGRVSGNTIYF.

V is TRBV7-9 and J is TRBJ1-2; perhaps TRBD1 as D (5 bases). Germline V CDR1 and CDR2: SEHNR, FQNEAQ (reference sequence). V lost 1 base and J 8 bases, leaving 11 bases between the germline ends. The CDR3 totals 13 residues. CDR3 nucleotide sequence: TGTGCCAGCAGCTTAGACGACAGAAAGGGCTACACCTTC. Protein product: CASSLDDRKGYTF.

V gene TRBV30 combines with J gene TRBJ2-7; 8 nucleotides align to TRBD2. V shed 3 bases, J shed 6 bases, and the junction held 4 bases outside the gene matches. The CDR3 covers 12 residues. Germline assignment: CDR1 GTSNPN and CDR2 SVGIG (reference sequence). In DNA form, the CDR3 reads TGTGCCTGGAGGTTAGCGGGAAGCGAGCAGTACTTC. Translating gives CAWRLAGSEQYF. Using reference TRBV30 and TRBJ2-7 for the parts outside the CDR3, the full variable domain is SQTIHQWPATLVQPVGSPLSLECTVEGTSNPNLYWYRQAAGRGLQLLFYSVGIGQISSEVPQNLSASRPQDRQFILSSKKLLLSDSGFYLCAWRLAGSEQYFGPGTRLTVT.

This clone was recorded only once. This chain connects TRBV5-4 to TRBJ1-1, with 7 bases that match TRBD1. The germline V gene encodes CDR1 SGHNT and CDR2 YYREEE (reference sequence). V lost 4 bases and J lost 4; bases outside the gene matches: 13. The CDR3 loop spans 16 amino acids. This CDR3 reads CASSPGQRVFGTEAFF. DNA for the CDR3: TGTGCCAGCAGCCCGGGACAGAGAGTTTTTGGCACTGAAGCTTTCTTT.

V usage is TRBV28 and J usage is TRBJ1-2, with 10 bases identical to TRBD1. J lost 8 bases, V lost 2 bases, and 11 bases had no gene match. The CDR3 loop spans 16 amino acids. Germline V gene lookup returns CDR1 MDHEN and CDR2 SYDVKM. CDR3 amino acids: CASSLLSGQGREGYTF. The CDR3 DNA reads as TGTGCCAGCAGTTTACTGTCGGGACAGGGGAGAGAAGGCTACACCTTC.

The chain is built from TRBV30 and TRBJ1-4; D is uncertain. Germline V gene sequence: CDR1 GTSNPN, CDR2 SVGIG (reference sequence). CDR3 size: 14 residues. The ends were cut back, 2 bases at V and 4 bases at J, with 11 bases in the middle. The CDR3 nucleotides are TGTGCCTGGAGTTTGCGGCGGATTAATGAAAAACTGTTTTTT. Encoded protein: CAWSLRRINEKLFF.

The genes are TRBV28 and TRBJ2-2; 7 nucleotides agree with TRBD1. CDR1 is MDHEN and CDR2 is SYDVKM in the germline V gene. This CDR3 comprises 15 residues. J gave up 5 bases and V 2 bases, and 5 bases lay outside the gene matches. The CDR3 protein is CASSLGGQTTGELFF. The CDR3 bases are TGTGCCAGCAGTTTAGGGGGACAGACAACCGGGGAGCTGTTTTTT.

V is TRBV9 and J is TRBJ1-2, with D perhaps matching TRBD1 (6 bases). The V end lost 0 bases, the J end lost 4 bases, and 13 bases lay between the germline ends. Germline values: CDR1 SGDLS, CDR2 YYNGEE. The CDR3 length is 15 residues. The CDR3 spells CASSVAWGPGYGYTF. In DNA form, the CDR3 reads TGTGCCAGCAGCGTAGCGTGGGGGCCCGGCTATGGCTACACCTTC.

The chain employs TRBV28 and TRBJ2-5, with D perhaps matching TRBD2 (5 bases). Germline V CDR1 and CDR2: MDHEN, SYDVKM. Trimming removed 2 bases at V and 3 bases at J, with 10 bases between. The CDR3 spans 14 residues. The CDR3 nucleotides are TGTGCCAGCAGTTTAATTAATAGCGAAGAGACCCAGTACTTC. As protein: CASSLINSEETQYF.

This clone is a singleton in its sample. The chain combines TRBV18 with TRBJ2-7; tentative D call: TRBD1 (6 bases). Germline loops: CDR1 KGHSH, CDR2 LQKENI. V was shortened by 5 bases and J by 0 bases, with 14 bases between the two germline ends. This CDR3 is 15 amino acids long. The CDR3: CASSDQTDSSYEQYF. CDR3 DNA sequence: TGTGCCAGCTCAGATCAGACGGACAGCTCCTACGAGCAGTACTTC.

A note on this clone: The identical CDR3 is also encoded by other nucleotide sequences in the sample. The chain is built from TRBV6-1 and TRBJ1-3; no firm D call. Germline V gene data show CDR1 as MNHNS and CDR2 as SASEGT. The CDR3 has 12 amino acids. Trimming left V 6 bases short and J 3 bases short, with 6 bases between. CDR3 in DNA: TGTGCCAGCAGCCTCAGTGGAAACACCATATATTTT. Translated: CASSLSGNTIYF.

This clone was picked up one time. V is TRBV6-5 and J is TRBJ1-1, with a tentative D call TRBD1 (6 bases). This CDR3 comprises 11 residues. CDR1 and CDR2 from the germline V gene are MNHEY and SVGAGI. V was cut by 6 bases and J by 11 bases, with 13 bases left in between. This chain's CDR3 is CASREQGEAFF. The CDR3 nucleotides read TGTGCCAGCAGGGAACAGGGAGAGGCTTTCTTT.

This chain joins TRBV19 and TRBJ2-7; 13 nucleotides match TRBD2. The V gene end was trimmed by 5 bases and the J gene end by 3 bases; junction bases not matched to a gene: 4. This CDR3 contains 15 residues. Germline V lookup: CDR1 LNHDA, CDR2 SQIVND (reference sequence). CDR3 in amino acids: CASSRRLAGGYEQYF. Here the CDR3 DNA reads TGTGCCAGTAGTCGAAGACTAGCGGGGGGCTACGAGCAGTACTTC.

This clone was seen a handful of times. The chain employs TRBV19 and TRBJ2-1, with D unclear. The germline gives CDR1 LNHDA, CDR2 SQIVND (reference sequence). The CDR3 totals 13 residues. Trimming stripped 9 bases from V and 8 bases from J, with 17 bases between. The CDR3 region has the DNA TGTGCCAGCTCCGACGGAGCATTCTATGAGCAGTTCTTC. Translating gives CASSDGAFYEQFF.

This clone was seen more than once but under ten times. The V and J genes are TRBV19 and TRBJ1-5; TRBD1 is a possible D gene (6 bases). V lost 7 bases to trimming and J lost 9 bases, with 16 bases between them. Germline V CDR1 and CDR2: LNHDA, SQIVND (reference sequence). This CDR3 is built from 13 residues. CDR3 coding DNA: TGTGCCAGTACGGGGGGCTTCCAAAGGCCCCAGCATTTT. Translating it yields CASTGGFQRPQHF.

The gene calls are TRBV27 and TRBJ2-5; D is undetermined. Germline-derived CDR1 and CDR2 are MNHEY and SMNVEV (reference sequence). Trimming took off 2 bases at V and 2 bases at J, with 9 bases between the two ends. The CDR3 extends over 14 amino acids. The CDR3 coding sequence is TGTGCCAGCAGTTTAGTTGGCAGGCAAGAGACCCAGTACTTC. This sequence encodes CASSLVGRQETQYF.